This T cell receptor beta chain emerged from a study of blood T cells in healthy people across ages. It was with a sample-barcoded 5' primer and a J-beta primer mix that a second PCR of roughly 6 to 12 cycles was run. TCRdb ran MiXCR on the 5' RACE reads and lists one entry per CDR3 protein. Here the sample spans roughly 1.5 million distinct CDR3 sequences, 42% being singletons. A few counts support this clonotype. The source is a woman between 18 and 30 years old in good health. The sequenced material came from blood.

CDR3 in amino acids: CSAPSLGNEQYF. DNA for the CDR3: TGCAGTGCACCATCCCTCGGGAATGAGCAGTACTTC. This rearrangement joins TRBV20-1 to TRBJ2-5; D possibly corresponds to TRBD2 (5 bases). The germline V gene has CDR1 DFQATT and CDR2 SNEGSKA (reference sequence). This CDR3 contains 12 residues. The germline V and J ends were trimmed by 6 bases and 11 bases, with 19 bases remaining between them.